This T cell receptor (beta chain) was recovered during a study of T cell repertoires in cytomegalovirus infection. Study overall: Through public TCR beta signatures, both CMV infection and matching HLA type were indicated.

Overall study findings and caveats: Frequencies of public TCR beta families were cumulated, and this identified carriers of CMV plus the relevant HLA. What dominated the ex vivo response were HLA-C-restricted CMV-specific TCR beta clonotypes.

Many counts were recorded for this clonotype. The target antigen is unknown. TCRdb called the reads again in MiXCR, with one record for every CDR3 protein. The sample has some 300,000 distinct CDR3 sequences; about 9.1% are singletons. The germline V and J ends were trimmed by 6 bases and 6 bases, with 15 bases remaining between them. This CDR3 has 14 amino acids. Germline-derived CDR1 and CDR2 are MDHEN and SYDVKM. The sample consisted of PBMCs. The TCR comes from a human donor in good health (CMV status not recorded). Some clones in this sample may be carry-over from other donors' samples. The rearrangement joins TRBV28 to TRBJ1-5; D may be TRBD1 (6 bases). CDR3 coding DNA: TGTGCCAGCAGAACCACAGGGTTCGGTCAGCCCCAGCATTTT. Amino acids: CASRTTGFGQPQHF.